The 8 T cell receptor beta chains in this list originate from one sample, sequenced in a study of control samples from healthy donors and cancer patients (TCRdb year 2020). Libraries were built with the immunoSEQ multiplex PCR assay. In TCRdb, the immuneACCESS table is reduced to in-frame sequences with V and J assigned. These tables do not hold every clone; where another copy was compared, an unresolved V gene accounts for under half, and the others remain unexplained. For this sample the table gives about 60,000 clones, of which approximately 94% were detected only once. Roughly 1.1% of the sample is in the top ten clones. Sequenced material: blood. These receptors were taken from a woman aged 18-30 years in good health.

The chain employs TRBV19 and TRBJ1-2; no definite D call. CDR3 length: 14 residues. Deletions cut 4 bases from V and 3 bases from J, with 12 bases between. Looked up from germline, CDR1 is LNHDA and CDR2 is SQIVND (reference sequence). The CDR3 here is CASSSSPGDYGYTF. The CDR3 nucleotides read TGTGCCAGTAGTAGCTCCCCCGGGGACTATGGCTACACCTTC.

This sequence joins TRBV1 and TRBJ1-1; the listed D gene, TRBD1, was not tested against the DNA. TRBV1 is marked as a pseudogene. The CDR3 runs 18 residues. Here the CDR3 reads CTSSQDRTGQGVYPEAFF. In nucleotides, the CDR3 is TGCACCAGCAGCCAAGATCGAACCGGACAGGGGGTTTACCCTGAAGCTTTCTTT.

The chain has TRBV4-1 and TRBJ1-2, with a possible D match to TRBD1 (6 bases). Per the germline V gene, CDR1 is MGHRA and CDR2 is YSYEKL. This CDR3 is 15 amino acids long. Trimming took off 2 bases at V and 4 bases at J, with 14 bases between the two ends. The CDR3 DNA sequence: TGCGCCAGCAGCCAACCGGGACAAAATTTCTATGGCTACACCTTC. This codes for CASSQPGQNFYGYTF.

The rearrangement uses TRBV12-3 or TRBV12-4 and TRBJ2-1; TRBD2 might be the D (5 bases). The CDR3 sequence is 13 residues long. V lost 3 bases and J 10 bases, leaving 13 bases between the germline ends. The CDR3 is CASSFLSPGEQFF. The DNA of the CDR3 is TGTGCCAGCAGTTTTTTATCCCCGGGGGAGCAGTTCTTC.

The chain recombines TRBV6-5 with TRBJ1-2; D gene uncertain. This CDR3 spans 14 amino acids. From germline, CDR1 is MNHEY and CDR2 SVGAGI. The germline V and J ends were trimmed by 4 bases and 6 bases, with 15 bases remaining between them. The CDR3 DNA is TGTGCCAGCAGTTCTCGAGGGAGGGTGGATGGCTACACCTTC. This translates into CASSSRGRVDGYTF.

CDR3 sequence (DNA): TGTGCCAGCAGCTTAATGGGAGGGAGGGGCGGCTACACCTTC. As protein: CASSLMGGRGGYTF. This sequence joins TRBV11-2 and TRBJ1-2, with D possibly matching TRBD1 (5 bases). The CDR3 extends over 14 amino acids. CDR1 and CDR2 (germline): SGHAT, FQNNGV. Trimming took 2 bases from V and 8 from J, leaving 15 bases between them.

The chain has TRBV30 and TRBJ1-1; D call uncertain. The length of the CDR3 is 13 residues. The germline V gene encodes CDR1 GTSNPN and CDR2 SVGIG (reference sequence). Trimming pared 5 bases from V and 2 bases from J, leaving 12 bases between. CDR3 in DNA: TGTGCCTGGGGACGAGGCCCCAACACTGAAGCTTTCTTT. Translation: CAWGRGPNTEAFF.

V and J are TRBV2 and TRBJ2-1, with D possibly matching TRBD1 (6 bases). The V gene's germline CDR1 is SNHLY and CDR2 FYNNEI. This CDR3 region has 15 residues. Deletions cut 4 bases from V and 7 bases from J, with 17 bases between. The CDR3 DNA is TGTGCCAGCAGTGTCCCCGGGACACCCGGGAATGAGCAGTTCTTC. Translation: CASSVPGTPGNEQFF.